This T cell receptor (beta chain) derives from a study of cytomegalovirus exposure and HLA in healthy donors. It was with 60 Vbeta and 13 Jbeta primers that the PCR ran. Sequenced by immunoSEQ multiplex PCR; TCRdb stores in-frame clones only, minus some. The data hold approximately 150,000 clones, with roughly 80% observed a single time. Per the germline V gene, CDR1 is SEHNR and CDR2 is FQNEAQ (reference sequence). The CDR3 has 16 amino acids. V was clipped by 3 bases and J by 5 bases; unmatched bases: 7. The chain joins TRBV7-9 to TRBJ2-2, with 9 bases that match TRBD2. The sample comprised PBMCs. This receptor was taken from a woman aged 25 to 45 in good health and CMV-seronegative. The CDR3 region has the DNA TGTGCCAGCAGCTTCCGTGCGGGGGGGCCAACCGGGGAGCTGTTTTTT. This encodes CASSFRAGGPTGELFF.